A selection of T cell receptor beta chains follows, all from one sample in a study of blood T cell repertoires in COVID-19. The repertoire was sequenced with immunoSEQ multiplex PCR; TCRdb's copy has only in-frame clones and lacks some. The sample records 250,000 or so clones, 90% being singletons. Sequencing used peripheral blood. These receptors were collected from a woman aged 55-69 years with COVID-19, enrolled during active disease. Each CDR3 is given with its conserved first and last residue. D genes are given only for firm matches. The size of a clone is reported for some rows only, either as once, few or many, or as a class for expanded clones.

>NA|NA|TRBJ2-7|TRBV27
CASSLAVGNEQYF
TGTGCCAGCAGTTTAGCGGTCGGAAACGAGCAGTACTTC
>NA|NA|TRBJ1-1|TRBV19
CASSLGLEAFF
TGTGCCAGTAGTCTTGGACTTGAAGCTTTCTTT
>NA|TRBD1|TRBJ1-1|TRBV18
CASSPPGTGGRAFF
TGTGCCAGCTCACCACCGGGTACAGGGGGACGGGCTTTCTTT
>NA|NA|TRBJ1-5|TRBV3-1/TRBV3-2
CASSQARSNQPQHF
TGTGCCAGCAGCCAAGCGAGGTCCAATCAGCCCCAGCATTTT
>NA|NA|TRBJ1-1|TRBV7-9
CASSLAGAGSSTEAFF
TGTGCCAGCAGCTTAGCAGGGGCGGGGAGCAGCACTGAAGCTTTCTTT
>NA|NA|TRBJ1-2|TRBV5-4
CASSPPGTNYGYTF
TGTGCCAGCAGCCCCCCAGGGACAAACTATGGCTACACCTTC
>NA|NA|TRBJ1-4|TRBV7-2
CASRRGPTNEKLFF
TGTGCCAGCCGAAGGGGTCCAACTAATGAAAAACTGTTTTTT
>once|NA|TRBJ1-1|TRBV9
CASSVGTPGGEAFF
TGTGCCAGCAGCGTGGGGACTCCGGGGGGCGAAGCTTTCTTT
>NA|NA|TRBJ1-2|TRBV6-5
CASSYGDRRVGYGYTF
TGTGCCAGCAGTTACGGGGATCGGAGGGTGGGCTATGGCTACACCTTC
>NA|NA|TRBJ1-2|TRBV5-1
CASSENYGYTF
TGCGCCAGCTCCGAGAACTATGGCTACACCTTC
>NA|TRBD1|TRBJ1-1|TRBV2
CASRGQGAGAFF
TGTGCCAGCAGGGGACAGGGGGCAGGAGCTTTCTTT
>NA|TRBD1|TRBJ1-4|TRBV9
CASSAQTGSEFLEKLFF
TGTGCCAGCAGCGCCCAGACAGGGAGCGAGTTTCTTGAAAAACTGTTTTTT
>NA|TRBD2|TRBJ2-7|TRBV4-2
CASSQESGGAFYEQYF
TGTGCCAGCAGCCAAGAGAGCGGGGGGGCCTTCTACGAGCAGTACTTC
>NA|NA|TRBJ1-2|TRBV14
CASSQTAPYGYTF
TGTGCCAGCAGCCAGACTGCTCCCTATGGCTACACCTTC
>NA|NA|TRBJ1-1|TRBV7-2
CASSLQGHNTEAFF
TGTGCCAGCAGCTTACAGGGGCACAACACTGAAGCTTTCTTT
>NA|TRBD1|TRBJ2-3|TRBV10-3
CAISVDRATDTQYF
TGTGCCATCAGCGTAGACAGGGCCACAGATACGCAGTATTTT
>once|NA|TRBJ1-1|TRBV5-1
CASSLEPGLNTEAFF
TGCGCCAGCAGCTTGGAGCCGGGTCTGAACACTGAAGCTTTCTTT
>NA|NA|TRBJ1-1|TRBV20-1
CSARAYTEAFF
TGCAGTGCTAGAGCATACACTGAAGCTTTCTTT
>NA|TRBD1|TRBJ1-3|TRBV10-3
CAISGGDRVNGNTIYF
TGTGCCATCAGTGGGGGAGACAGGGTAAATGGAAACACCATATATTTT
>NA|TRBD1|TRBJ2-2|TRBV18
CASSPRTGGTGELFF
TGTGCCAGCTCACCACGGACAGGGGGGACCGGGGAGCTGTTTTTT
>NA|NA|TRBJ2-5|TRBV18
CASSPDGGNRETQYF
TGTGCCAGCTCACCGGATGGAGGGAACAGAGAGACCCAGTACTTC
>NA|NA|TRBJ2-1|TRBV27
CASSLGGGAPYNEQFF
TGTGCCAGCAGTTTAGGTGGGGGGGCCCCCTACAATGAGCAGTTCTTC
>NA|TRBD1|TRBJ2-4|TRBV15
CATSRDLSGTGGNIQYF
TGTGCCACCAGCAGAGATTTGTCCGGCACAGGGGGGAACATTCAGTACTTC
>few|NA|TRBJ1-1|TRBV4-1
CASSYPREGAEAFF
TGCGCCAGCAGCTACCCACGGGAGGGGGCTGAAGCTTTCTTT
>NA|NA|TRBJ1-2|TRBV7-9
CASSDRGGSHGYGYTF
TGTGCCAGCAGCGACCGCGGCGGAAGTCATGGCTATGGCTACACCTTC
>NA|TRBD1|TRBJ2-7|TRBV11-2
CASSSHRGMGYEQYF
TGTGCCAGCAGCTCCCACAGGGGAATGGGCTACGAGCAGTACTTC
>NA|NA|TRBJ1-5|TRBV3-1/TRBV3-2
CASSQDSSVQPQHF
TGTGCCAGCAGCCAAGACTCCAGTGTTCAGCCCCAGCATTTT
>once|TRBD1|TRBJ1-1|TRBV6-5
CASSSRARTGKGEAFF
TGTGCCAGCAGTTCCCGCGCCAGGACAGGAAAGGGTGAAGCTTTCTTT
>NA|NA|TRBJ2-2|TRBV19
CASREGNTGELFF
TGTGCCAGTCGAGAGGGAAACACCGGGGAGCTGTTTTTT
>NA|TRBD1|TRBJ2-5|TRBV3-1/TRBV3-2
CASSQGRGGQETQYF
TGTGCCAGCAGCCAAGGGCGAGGGGGCCAGGAGACCCAGTACTTC
>NA|NA|TRBJ1-3|TRBV7-2
CASSSRTAGNTIYF
TGTGCCAGCAGCTCCAGGACAGCCGGAAACACCATATATTTT
>NA|NA|TRBJ1-2|TRBV5-4
CASSLEPAGIGYGYTF
TGTGCCAGCAGCTTGGAACCTGCGGGAATCGGCTATGGCTACACCTTC